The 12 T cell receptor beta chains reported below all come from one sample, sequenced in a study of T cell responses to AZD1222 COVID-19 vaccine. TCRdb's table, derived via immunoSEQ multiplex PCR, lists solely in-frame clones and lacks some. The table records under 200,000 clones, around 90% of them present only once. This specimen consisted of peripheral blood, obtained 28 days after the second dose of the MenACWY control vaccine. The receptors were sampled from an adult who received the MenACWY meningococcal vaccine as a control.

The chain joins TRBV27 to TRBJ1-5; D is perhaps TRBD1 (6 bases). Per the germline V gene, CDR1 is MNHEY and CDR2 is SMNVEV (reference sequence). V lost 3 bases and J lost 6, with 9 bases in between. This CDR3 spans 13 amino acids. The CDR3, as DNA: TGTGCCAGCAGTTTGGGGGGGGCTCAGCCCCAGCATTTT. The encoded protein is CASSLGGAQPQHF.

CDR3 region: CASSEGGPGNTEAFF. As DNA, the CDR3 is TGTGCCAGCAGTGAAGGGGGACCAGGGAACACTGAAGCTTTCTTT. V usage is TRBV2 and J usage is TRBJ1-1; D might be TRBD1 (5 bases). The germline V gene encodes CDR1 SNHLY and CDR2 FYNNEI. With 1 base removed from V and 1 base from J, the gap between germline ends came to 10 bases. The CDR3 is made up of 15 amino acids.

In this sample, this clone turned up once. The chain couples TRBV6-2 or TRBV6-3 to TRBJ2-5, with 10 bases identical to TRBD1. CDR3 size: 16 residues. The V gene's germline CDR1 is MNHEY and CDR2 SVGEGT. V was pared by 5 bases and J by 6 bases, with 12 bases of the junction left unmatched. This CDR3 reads CASSRIPGQGSQTQYF. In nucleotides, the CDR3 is TGTGCCAGCAGTCGGATACCGGGACAGGGGTCGCAGACCCAGTACTTC.

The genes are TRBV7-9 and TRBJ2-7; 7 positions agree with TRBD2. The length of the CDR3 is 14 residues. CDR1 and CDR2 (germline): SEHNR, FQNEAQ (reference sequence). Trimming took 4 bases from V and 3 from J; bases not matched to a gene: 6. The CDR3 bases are TGTGCCAGCAGCTGGACGGGGAGGGGCTACGAGCAGTACTTC. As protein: CASSWTGRGYEQYF.

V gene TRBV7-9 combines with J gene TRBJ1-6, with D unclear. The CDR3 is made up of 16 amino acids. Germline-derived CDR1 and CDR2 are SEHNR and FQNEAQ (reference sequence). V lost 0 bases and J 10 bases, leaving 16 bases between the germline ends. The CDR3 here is CASSLAGFDLPSPLHF. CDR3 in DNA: TGTGCCAGCAGCTTAGCAGGGTTTGACCTGCCCTCACCCCTCCACTTT. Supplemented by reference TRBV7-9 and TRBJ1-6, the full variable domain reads DTGVSQNPRHKITKRGQNVTFRCDPISEHNRLYWYRQTLGQGPEFLTYFQNEAQLEKSRLLSDRFSAERPKGSFSTLEIQRTEQGDSAMYLCASSLAGFDLPSPLHFGNGTRLTVT.

The CDR3 loop reads CATSDPHNGYTF. The CDR3 coding sequence is TGTGCCACCAGTGATCCCCATAATGGCTACACCTTC. The chain combines TRBV24-1 with TRBJ1-2; D remains unclear. The germline CDR1 and CDR2 sequences are KGHDR and SFDVKD. V lost 3 bases to trimming and J lost 6 bases, with 7 bases between them. The CDR3 extends over 12 amino acids.

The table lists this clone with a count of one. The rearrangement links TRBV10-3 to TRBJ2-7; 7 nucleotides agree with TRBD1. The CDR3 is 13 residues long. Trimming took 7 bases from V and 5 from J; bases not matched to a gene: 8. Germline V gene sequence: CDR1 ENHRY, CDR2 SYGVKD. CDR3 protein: CAITGTAGDEQYF. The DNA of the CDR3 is TGTGCCATCACCGGGACAGCCGGAGACGAGCAGTACTTC.

The CDR3 nucleotides read TGCAGCGCCAGGGGACTAGCGGGAGCGGAGACCCAGTACTTC. Encoded protein: CSARGLAGAETQYF. V gene TRBV29-1 combines with J gene TRBJ2-5; TRBD2 matches 14 bases. Germline V gene data show CDR1 as SQVTM and CDR2 as ANQGSEA. This CDR3 spans 14 amino acids. V dropped 7 bases and J dropped 5; count of bases not matched to a gene: 6.

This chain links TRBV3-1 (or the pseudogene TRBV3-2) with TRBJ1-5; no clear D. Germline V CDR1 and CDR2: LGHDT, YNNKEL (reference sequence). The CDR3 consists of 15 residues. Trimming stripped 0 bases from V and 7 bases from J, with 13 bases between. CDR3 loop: CASSQDWSGGQPQHF. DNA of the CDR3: TGTGCCAGCAGCCAAGATTGGTCAGGAGGGCAGCCCCAGCATTTT.

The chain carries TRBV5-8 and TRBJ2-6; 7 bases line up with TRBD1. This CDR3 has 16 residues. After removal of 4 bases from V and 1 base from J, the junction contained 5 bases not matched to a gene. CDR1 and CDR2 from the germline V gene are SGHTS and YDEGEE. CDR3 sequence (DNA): TGTGCCAGCAGCCGGGACAGCCGGTCTGGGGCCAACGTCCTGACTTTC. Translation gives CASSRDSRSGANVLTF.

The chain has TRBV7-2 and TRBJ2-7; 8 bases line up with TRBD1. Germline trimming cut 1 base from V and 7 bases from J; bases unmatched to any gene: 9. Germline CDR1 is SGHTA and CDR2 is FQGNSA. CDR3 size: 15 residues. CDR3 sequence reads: CASSLVGQGIREQYF. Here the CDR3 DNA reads TGTGCCAGCAGCTTAGTAGGACAGGGTATTCGGGAGCAGTACTTC.

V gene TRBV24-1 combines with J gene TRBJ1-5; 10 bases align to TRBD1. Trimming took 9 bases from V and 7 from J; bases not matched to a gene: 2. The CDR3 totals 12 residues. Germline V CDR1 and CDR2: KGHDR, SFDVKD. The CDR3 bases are TGTGCCACCCAGACAGGGGGCCAGCCCCAGCATTTT. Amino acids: CATQTGGQPQHF.